This T cell receptor beta chain emerged from a study of shared clonotypes between healthy human individuals. Turning to this clone: Its antigen is unidentified.

The study, taken as a whole, reports: Between a handful of donors, naive CD4 clonotypes were shared at a level of about 5%. Non-shared clonotypes showed lower generation probabilities than clonotypes common to all four donors. Researchers sampled only blood; tissue repertoires likely differ.

Assay used: immunoSEQ multiplex PCR; TCRdb lists only in-frame clones, some missing. The table has over 2 million clones, roughly 96% seen once; the top ten hold approximately 0.13%. CDR1 and CDR2 from the germline V gene are MNHNS and SASEGT. The V end was cut by 6 bases, the J end by 7 bases, with 13 bases between. CDR3 length equals 13 residues. The rearrangement uses TRBV6-1 and TRBJ1-5; D is undetermined. Sequencing used naive CD4+ T cells sorted from blood. Subset: CD45RA+ positively selected. The clonotype comes from a man between 18 and 35 years old in good health. CDR3 amino acids: CASSDDKTQPQHF. The DNA for the CDR3 is TGTGCCAGCAGCGACGACAAAACCCAGCCCCAGCATTTT.